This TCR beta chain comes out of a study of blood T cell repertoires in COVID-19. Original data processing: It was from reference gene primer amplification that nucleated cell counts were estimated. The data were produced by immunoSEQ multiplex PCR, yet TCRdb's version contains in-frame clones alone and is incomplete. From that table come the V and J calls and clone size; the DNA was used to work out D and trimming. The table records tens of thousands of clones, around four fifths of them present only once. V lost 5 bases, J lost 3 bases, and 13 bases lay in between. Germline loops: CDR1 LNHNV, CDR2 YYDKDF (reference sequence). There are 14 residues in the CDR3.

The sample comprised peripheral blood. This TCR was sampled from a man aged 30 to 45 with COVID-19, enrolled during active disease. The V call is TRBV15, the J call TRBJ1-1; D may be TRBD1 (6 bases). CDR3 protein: CATSSYREDTEAFF. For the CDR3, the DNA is TGTGCCACCAGCTCGTACAGGGAAGACACTGAAGCTTTCTTT.